This T cell receptor (beta chain) was found in a study of blood T cell repertoires in COVID-19. As for the study in general: Material from acute and convalescent COVID-19 was sourced from the United States, Italy and Spain. The cDNA or gDNA used as material had been derived from T cells, B-cell-depleted T cells, or PBMCs.

Original handling: By means of reference gene primer amplification, nucleated cell counts were estimated. Sequencing was performed with immunoSEQ multiplex PCR; in TCRdb, only in-frame clones are kept and a portion is missing. V, J and clone size derive from that table, while D and trimming were established from the DNA sequence. The data contain fewer than 150,000 clones, almost 80% of them singletons. V gave up 5 bases and J gave up 4 bases, with 18 bases separating them. The CDR3 extends over 16 amino acids. CDR1 SNHLY and CDR2 FYNNEI come from the germline V gene. This chain uses TRBV2 with TRBJ2-1, with a possible D match to TRBD2 (6 bases). Sequenced sample: peripheral blood. The TCR was taken from a man aged 55 to 70 who had recovered from COVID-19. CDR3 DNA sequence: TGTGCCAGCAGTCCCCGTCGGCGGGGCGAATACAATGAGCAGTTCTTC. Translated, it gives CASSPRRRGEYNEQFF.